Shown below are 18 T cell receptor beta chains from a single sample sequenced in a study of blood T cell repertoires in COVID-19. The method was immunoSEQ multiplex PCR; TCRdb's version includes in-frame clones alone and lacks a portion of them. The table has under 200,000 clones, roughly nine tenths seen once; the top ten hold 0.6% to 1%. Specimen: peripheral blood. All receptors derive from a woman aged 70-85 years with acute or convalescent COVID-19.

The CDR3 loop is CASSTTGTRNSPLHF. In DNA, the CDR3 is TGTGCCAGTAGTACGACCGGGACTAGAAATTCACCCCTCCACTTT. The rearrangement links TRBV19 to TRBJ1-6; a weak D match, TRBD1 (5 bases). The CDR3 totals 15 residues. Trimming removed 4 bases from V and 7 bases from J, with 14 bases in between. Looked up from germline, CDR1 is LNHDA and CDR2 is SQIVND (reference sequence).

The V gene is TRBV2, the J gene TRBJ1-1; D not certain. This CDR3 is 14 amino acids long. The V gene's germline CDR1 is SNHLY and CDR2 FYNNEI. V lost 7 bases and J lost 3, with 15 bases in between. In DNA form, the CDR3 reads TGTGCCAGCACCCGGCGGATCCTGGACACTGAAGCTTTCTTT. It specifies CASTRRILDTEAFF.

The rearrangement links TRBV5-5 to TRBJ2-5, with 7 bases that match TRBD1. Per the germline V gene, CDR1 is SGHKS and CDR2 is YYEKEE (reference sequence). The V segment lost 2 bases and the J segment 5 bases; nucleotides outside the gene matches: 3. CDR3 length: 13 residues. As DNA, the CDR3 is TGTGCCAGCAGCTTCGACAGGGTCGAGACCCAGTACTTC. It yields the protein CASSFDRVETQYF.

Of note for this clone: The same CDR3 arises from other DNA sequences in this sample as well. The V and J genes are TRBV3-1 (or the pseudogene TRBV3-2) and TRBJ1-1; D unresolved. The germline V gene encodes CDR1 LGHDT and CDR2 YNNKEL (reference sequence). The CDR3 contains 13 residues. V lost 1 base and J lost 5, with 8 bases in between. CDR3 in DNA: TGTGCCAGCAGCCAAGGAGGTGGGACTGAAGCTTTCTTT. It specifies CASSQGGGTEAFF.

The gene calls are TRBV7-9 and TRBJ1-2, with a weak D call TRBD1 (5 bases). Germline lookup yields CDR1 SEHNR and CDR2 FQNEAQ (reference sequence). The V end was cut by 4 bases, the J end by 7 bases, with 10 bases between. CDR3 length: 12 residues. The DNA of the CDR3 is TGTGCCAGCAGCTACAGGACCTTTGGCTACACCTTC. The encoded protein is CASSYRTFGYTF.

This chain links TRBV19 with TRBJ1-3; unclear D gene. CDR1 and CDR2 from the germline V gene are LNHDA and SQIVND (reference sequence). V lost 3 bases, J lost 4 bases, and 4 bases lay in between. The CDR3 spans 12 residues. This CDR3 reads CASSIQGNTIYF. The DNA of the CDR3 is TGTGCCAGTAGTATCCAGGGAAACACCATATATTTT.

This clone appeared once. This sequence joins TRBV6-2 or TRBV6-3 and TRBJ2-7; weak D call: TRBD2 (6 bases). Deletions cut 5 bases from V and 4 bases from J, with 18 bases between. The CDR3 has 15 amino acids. CDR1 is MNHEY and CDR2 is SVGEGT in the germline V gene. DNA of the CDR3: TGTGCCAGCAGTCGGCCGGGCGGGATGACGTACGAGCAGTACTTC. Protein product: CASSRPGGMTYEQYF.

DNA for the CDR3: TGTGCCAGCAGCCTTGGGACATCGTCCTACGAGCAGTACTTC. It specifies CASSLGTSSYEQYF. The chain joins TRBV5-4 to TRBJ2-7, with D possibly TRBD1 on 6 matching bases. Germline V gene data show CDR1 as SGHNT and CDR2 as YYREEE (reference sequence). The CDR3 extends over 14 amino acids. V dropped 4 bases and J dropped 1 base, with 12 bases sitting between them. Filled out from reference TRBV5-4 and TRBJ2-7, the complete variable domain reads ETGVTQSPTHLIKTRGQQVTLRCSSQSGHNTVSWYQQALGQGPQFIFQYYREEENGRGNFPPRFSGLQFPNYSSELNVNALELDDSALYLCASSLGTSSYEQYFGPGTRLTVT.

The chain recombines TRBV29-1 with TRBJ1-4, with D tentatively TRBD1 (6 bases). The CDR3 spans 14 residues. Per the germline V gene, CDR1 is SQVTM and CDR2 is ANQGSEA. V lost 7 bases, J lost 5 bases, and 17 bases lay in between. DNA for the CDR3: TGCAGCGGGAACCGACAGGCCGGGAATGAAAAACTGTTTTTT. Translation: CSGNRQAGNEKLFF.

The chain is built from TRBV29-1 and TRBJ2-1; 9 bases are a match to TRBD1. With V trimmed by 6 bases and J by 8 bases, 5 bases remained unmatched. The CDR3 extends over 12 amino acids. The V gene's germline CDR1 is SQVTM and CDR2 ANQGSEA. CDR3 amino acids: CSVGQGPYEQFF. The CDR3 DNA sequence: TGCAGCGTCGGACAGGGGCCGTATGAGCAGTTCTTC.

The chain carries TRBV27 and TRBJ2-1, with a possible D match to TRBD2 (5 bases). This CDR3 spans 16 amino acids. Germline loops: CDR1 MNHEY, CDR2 SMNVEV (reference sequence). Trimming removed 3 bases at V and 10 bases at J, with 22 bases between. CDR3 sequence (DNA): TGTGCCAGCAGTTTCCGCCGTCCTAGCCGCCTAGGAGAGCAGTTCTTC. This encodes CASSFRRPSRLGEQFF.

V usage is TRBV6-6 and J usage is TRBJ1-1; 7 bases fit TRBD1. V lost 10 bases, J lost 2 bases, and 10 bases stayed unmatched. The CDR3 contains 14 residues. Germline lookup yields CDR1 MNHNY and CDR2 SVGAGI (reference sequence). The chain's CDR3 is CATHRTGANTEAFF. The CDR3 nucleotides read TGTGCCACACACCGGACAGGCGCCAACACTGAAGCTTTCTTT.

This clone was seen once. The rearrangement joins TRBV18 to TRBJ2-2; 7 bases agree with TRBD2. The J segment lost 6 bases and the V segment lost 2 bases, leaving 9 bases of the junction unmatched. The germline V gene has CDR1 KGHSH and CDR2 LQKENI. This CDR3 contains 16 residues. The CDR3 DNA reads TGTGCCAGCTCACCAAGGGCCGGGAGGATTCCCGGGGAGCTGTTTTTT. Protein sequence: CASSPRAGRIPGELFF.

The chain couples TRBV24-1 to TRBJ2-1; TRBD2 aligns across 14 bases. Germline loops: CDR1 KGHDR, CDR2 SFDVKD. The CDR3 contains 18 residues. Losses at the gene ends were 3 bases for V and 3 bases for J; bases not matched to a gene: 6. In nucleotides, the CDR3 is TGTGCCACCAGTGATACGGGACTAGCGGGAGTGTACTACAATGAGCAGTTCTTC. Protein sequence: CATSDTGLAGVYYNEQFF.

This sequence joins TRBV19 and TRBJ1-3; D is possibly TRBD1 (5 bases). With 7 bases removed from V and 0 bases from J, the gap between germline ends came to 16 bases. This CDR3 is 16 amino acids long. CDR1 and CDR2 from the germline V gene are LNHDA and SQIVND (reference sequence). The CDR3 reads CASMPGAKVSGNTIYF. The CDR3 coding sequence is TGTGCCAGTATGCCTGGGGCCAAGGTCTCTGGAAACACCATATATTTT.

The genes are TRBV28 and TRBJ2-7; 7 positions match TRBD1. Germline CDR1 MDHEN, CDR2 SYDVKM. This CDR3 has 14 residues. Trimming at V came to 5 bases and at J to 0 bases, leaving 4 bases not matched to a gene. CDR3: CASSARTGSYEQYF. DNA for the CDR3: TGTGCCAGCAGTGCCCGGACAGGCTCCTACGAGCAGTACTTC.

The chain joins TRBV5-1 to TRBJ2-7; no firm D call. Germline CDR1 SGHRS, CDR2 YFSETQ. Trimming pared 1 base from V and 1 base from J, leaving 6 bases between. This CDR3 is built from 13 residues. CDR3 nucleotide sequence: TGCGCCAGCAGCTTGACATTGTCCTACGAGCAGTACTTC. It yields the protein CASSLTLSYEQYF.

The chain combines TRBV7-8 with TRBJ1-6; the D gene is possibly TRBD1 (6 bases). The germline V gene encodes CDR1 SGHVS and CDR2 FQNEAQ. The V and J ends lost 5 bases and 8 bases respectively, with 13 bases between them. The CDR3 totals 14 residues. CDR3 amino acids: CASSVGTPHSPLHF. The CDR3 coding sequence is TGTGCCAGCAGCGTAGGGACACCCCATTCACCCCTCCACTTT.